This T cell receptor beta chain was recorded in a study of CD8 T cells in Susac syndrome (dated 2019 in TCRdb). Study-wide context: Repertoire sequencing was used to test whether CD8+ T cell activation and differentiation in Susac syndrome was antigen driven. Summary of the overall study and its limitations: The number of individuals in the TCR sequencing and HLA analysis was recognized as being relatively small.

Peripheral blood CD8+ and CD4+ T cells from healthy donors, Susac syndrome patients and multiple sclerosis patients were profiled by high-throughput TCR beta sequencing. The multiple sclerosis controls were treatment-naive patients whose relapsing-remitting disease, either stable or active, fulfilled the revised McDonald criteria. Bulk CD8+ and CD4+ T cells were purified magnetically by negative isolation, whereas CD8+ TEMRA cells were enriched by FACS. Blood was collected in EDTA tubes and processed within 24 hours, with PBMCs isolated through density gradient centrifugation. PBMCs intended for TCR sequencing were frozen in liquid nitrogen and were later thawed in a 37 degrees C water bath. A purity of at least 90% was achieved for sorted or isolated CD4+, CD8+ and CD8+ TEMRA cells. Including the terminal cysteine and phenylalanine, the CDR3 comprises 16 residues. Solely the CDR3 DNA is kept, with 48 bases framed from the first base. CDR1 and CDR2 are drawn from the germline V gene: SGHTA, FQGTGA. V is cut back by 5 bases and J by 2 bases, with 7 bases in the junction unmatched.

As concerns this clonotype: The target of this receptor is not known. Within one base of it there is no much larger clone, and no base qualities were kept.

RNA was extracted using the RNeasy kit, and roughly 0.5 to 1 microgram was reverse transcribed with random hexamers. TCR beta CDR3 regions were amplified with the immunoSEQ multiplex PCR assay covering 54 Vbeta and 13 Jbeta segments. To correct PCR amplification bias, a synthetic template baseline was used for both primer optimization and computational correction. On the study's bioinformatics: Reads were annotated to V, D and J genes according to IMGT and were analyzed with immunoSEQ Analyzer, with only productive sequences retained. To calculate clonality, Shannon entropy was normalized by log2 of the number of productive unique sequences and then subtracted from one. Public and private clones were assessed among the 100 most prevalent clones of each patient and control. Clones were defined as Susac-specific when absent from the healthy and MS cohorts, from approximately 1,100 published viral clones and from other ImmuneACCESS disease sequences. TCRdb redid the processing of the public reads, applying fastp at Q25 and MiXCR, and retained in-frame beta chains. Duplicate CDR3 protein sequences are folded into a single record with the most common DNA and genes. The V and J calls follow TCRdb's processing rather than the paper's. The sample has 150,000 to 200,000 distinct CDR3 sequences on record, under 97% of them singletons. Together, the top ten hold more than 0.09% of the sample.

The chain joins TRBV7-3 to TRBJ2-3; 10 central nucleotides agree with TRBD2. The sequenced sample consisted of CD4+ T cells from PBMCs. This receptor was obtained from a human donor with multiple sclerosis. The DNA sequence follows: TGTGCCAGCAGCCCTCTAGCGGGGGCCCCCACAGATACGCAGTATTTT. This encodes CASSPLAGAPTDTQYF.